Sequencing of this T cell receptor beta chain was carried out in a study of shared clonotypes between healthy human individuals. Background on the study: Every donor yielded three CD4 naive, three CD4 memory, two CD8 naive and one CD8 memory plate.

Study-wide results and limits: On the whole, naive subsets had larger estimated richness than memory subsets had. Sampling included only blood; tissue repertoires likely differ. Clonotype sharing among donors was expected to depend on sequencing depth.

The CDR3 is 14 residues long. Germline V gene lookup returns CDR1 SGHDT and CDR2 YYEEEE. V lost 4 bases to trimming and J lost 1 base; unmatched junction nucleotides: 5. Turning to this clone: Its specificity is not known.

Sequencing used immunoSEQ multiplex PCR; TCRdb keeps in-frame clones, though not all of them. The sample has more than 2,000,000 clones; more than 80% are singletons. The rearrangement links TRBV5-6 to TRBJ2-7, with 7 bases identical to TRBD1. What was sequenced was naive CD4+ T cells from PBMCs. Subset meaning: CD45RA+ positively selected. The sequence was obtained from a young man in good health. Some clones in this sample may be carry-over from other donors' samples. In nucleotides, the CDR3 is TGTGCCAGCAGCGCCGACAGGGTTTCCTACGAGCAGTACTTC. Translating it yields CASSADRVSYEQYF.